This record looks at one T cell receptor (beta chain) sequence and its context. There is no known antigen for this receptor. No per-base quality is available; no much larger clone lies one base away. This sample is drawn from a study of blood T cell repertoires in COVID-19 (dated by TCRdb to the early 2020s). Broadly, across the study: The collaborator samples originated in the United States, Italy and Spain and spanned the acute and convalescent phases of COVID-19. Where available, HLA class I and class II types were obtained from metadata supplied by the sample provider rather than from assay-based typing. A de-identified subject ID, COVID-19 status, age in years and sex were almost always included in the sample metadata. The material from the prospective study consisted of cDNA or gDNA derived from T cells, B-cell-depleted T cells, or PBMCs. Deeply sampled blood TCRbeta repertoires from subjects exposed to, actively infected with, or recovered from COVID-19 were included in the dataset. The samples were drawn from the first 160 participants of the ongoing ImmuneRACE study and from some 1,300 subjects provided by 6 global collaborators. The repertoires were released in a freely available public database intended as a resource for research on the immune response to SARS-CoV-2.

The germline V gene encodes CDR1 MNHEY and CDR2 SVGEGT. V trim: 1 base; J trim: 0 bases; unmatched bases: 3. From its cysteine to its phenylalanine, the CDR3 spans 17 amino acids. Only the CDR3 part of the read is kept: 51 bases, read in frame from the first base. Paper-wide results and their limitations: How much clinical and demographic metadata was included differed by source and by participant, and the metadata was provided uncurated.

Enrolling through a virtual design, the prospective study's participants ranged in age from about 18 to 100 years and lived across 20 to 25 United States geographic areas. To assign participants to cohorts, the prospective study relied on clinical history that participants themselves reported in a screening survey and a study questionnaire. Recovered participants in ImmuneRACE Cohort 3 were defined by two consecutive negative NP/OP PCR tests, clearance by a healthcare professional, or resolution of symptoms. In the prospective study, mobile phlebotomists collected whole blood, serum and a nasopharyngeal or oropharyngeal swab from each participant. Over a roughly 2-month period, participants in the prospective study had the option of providing additional blood draws and questionnaires. Prospective study blood samples were shipped either frozen or at room temperature before DNA extraction. TCRbeta CDR3 regions were amplified from genomic DNA using the immunoSEQ Assay, a bias-controlled multiplex PCR. The authors' pipeline ran thus. The number of nucleated cells in each sample was estimated from the amplification of reference gene primers within the assay. To quantify the absolute abundance of each unique TCRbeta CDR3 rearrangement, sequence reads were collapsed and filtered. For each sample, productive Simpson clonality was calculated as the square root of Simpson's diversity index across productive rearrangements. TCRdb obtained this table from immuneACCESS and retained in-frame rearrangements with V and J assigned. These tables miss some clones; where compared with another copy, unresolved V genes account for less than half of the shortfall, and the remainder is unexplained. V, J and clone size reflect that table, while D and trimming were determined from the DNA. Within this sample are about 480,000 clones, with over 75% of them counted one time only. The ten largest clones add up to 1.5% to 2% of the sample.

This TCR was sampled from a woman aged 40 to 50 who had recovered from COVID-19. Sequenced sample: PBMCs or T cells enriched from blood (not recorded which). Here the chain combines TRBV6-2 or TRBV6-3 and TRBJ2-2; 9 central bases correspond to TRBD2. The bases are TGTGCCAGCAGTTACTGGGGACTAGCAGCGAACACCGGGGAGCTGTTTTTT. It codes for CASSYWGLAANTGELFF.